This TCR beta chain was found in a study of blood T cell repertoires in COVID-19. Whole-study context: Collection of acute and convalescent COVID-19 samples took place in the United States, Italy and Spain.

Only in-frame clones appear in the TCRdb table, and some are missing; sequencing was by immunoSEQ multiplex PCR. The sample includes 200,000 to 250,000 clones, over 80% of them seen just once. CDR1 and CDR2 from the germline V gene are GTSNPN and SVGIG (reference sequence). Unmatched junction bases numbered 3, after V lost 1 base and J lost 1 base. The CDR3 covers 16 residues. Individuals drawn from 24 US areas were about 18 to 90 years old. Membership in each cohort depended on participant-reported clinical history. Source material: PBMCs or T cells enriched from blood (not recorded which). The V call is TRBV30, the J call TRBJ2-2; 10 bases align to TRBD1. The receptor comes from a woman aged 25 to 45 who had been exposed to COVID-19. CDR3 sequence reads: CAWSDGQGGNTGELFF. CDR3 DNA: TGTGCCTGGAGTGACGGACAGGGGGGGAACACCGGGGAGCTGTTTTTT.